Below, 27 T cell receptor beta chains from the same sample are listed, as sequenced in a study of CD4 T cells in relation to SARS-CoV-2 and coronaviruses. The assay was immunoSEQ multiplex PCR, and TCRdb's table has in-frame clones only and misses some. The repertoire includes tens of thousands of clones, 70% to 90% of them detected once, and 3.1% sits in the top ten. Sequencing was done on a sample of memory CD4+ T cells from PBMCs. These TCRs come from an adult with COVID-19.

V usage is TRBV18 and J usage is TRBJ2-3; 12 bases map to TRBD2. Germline V gene data show CDR1 as KGHSH and CDR2 as LQKENI. This CDR3 region has 18 residues. Germline trimming cut 3 bases from V and 3 bases from J; bases unmatched to any gene: 10. The CDR3 sequence: CASSPPGLAGKGTDTQYF. CDR3 DNA: TGTGCCAGCTCACCTCCGGGACTAGCGGGCAAGGGGACAGATACGCAGTATTTT.

The V gene is TRBV6-2 or TRBV6-3, the J gene TRBJ2-6; unclear D gene. The CDR3 covers 14 residues. V was trimmed by 2 bases and J by 0 bases, leaving 2 bases between them. Germline V gives CDR1 MNHEY, CDR2 SVGEGT. CDR3 protein: CASSYLSGANVLTF. CDR3 bases: TGTGCCAGCAGTTACCTCTCTGGGGCCAACGTCCTGACTTTC.

The CDR3 here is CASSPSALTDTQYF. CDR3 nucleotide sequence: TGTGCCAGCAGCCCCTCGGCATTGACAGATACGCAGTATTTT. The V and J genes are TRBV9 and TRBJ2-3; D not certain. The germline V gene encodes CDR1 SGDLS and CDR2 YYNGEE. The CDR3 spans 14 residues. Deletions cut 4 bases from V and 3 bases from J, with 12 bases between.

The genes are TRBV20-1 and TRBJ1-5, with D uncertain. This CDR3 has 12 residues. Germline assignment: CDR1 DFQATT and CDR2 SNEGSKA (reference sequence). V lost 3 bases to trimming and J lost 2 bases, with 5 bases between them. CDR3 nucleotides: TGCAGTGCTAGTCCAGGCAATCAGCCCCAGCATTTT. Protein: CSASPGNQPQHF.

V and J are TRBV2 and TRBJ2-1, with 9 bases lining up with TRBD2. V dropped 11 bases and J dropped 7; count of bases not matched to a gene: 15. The CDR3 has 15 residues. The germline V gene has CDR1 SNHLY and CDR2 FYNNEI. The CDR3: CASDRGLAYLNEQFF. CDR3 nucleotide sequence: TGTGCCTCCGACCGGGGACTAGCCTACCTTAATGAGCAGTTCTTC.

This sequence joins TRBV2 and TRBJ2-5; 9 bases are a match to TRBD1. Germline V lookup: CDR1 SNHLY, CDR2 FYNNEI. This CDR3 has 12 residues. V was pared by 6 bases and J by 4 bases, with 0 bases of the junction left unmatched. CDR3 DNA: TGTGCCAGCAGACAGGGGGCAGAGACCCAGTACTTC. Protein sequence: CASRQGAETQYF.

This clone has only one observation. The rearrangement links TRBV28 to TRBJ1-5, with D unclear. This CDR3 is 15 amino acids long. Germline V gene sequence: CDR1 MDHEN, CDR2 SYDVKM. V was trimmed by 6 bases and J by 4 bases, leaving 16 bases between them. The CDR3 loop reads CASREPPALNQPQHF. In DNA form, the CDR3 reads TGTGCCAGCAGAGAACCACCCGCCCTTAATCAGCCCCAGCATTTT.

J is TRBJ1-4 and V is TRBV18; D uncertain. The V end lost 3 bases, the J end lost 4 bases, and 6 bases lay between the germline ends. CDR3 length: 13 residues. The germline gives CDR1 KGHSH, CDR2 LQKENI. DNA of the CDR3: TGTGCCAGCTCACCGTTGGATAATGAAAAACTGTTTTTT. It yields the protein CASSPLDNEKLFF.

The rearrangement joins TRBV10-3 to TRBJ1-2; D is unresolved. The ends were cut back, 2 bases at V and 4 bases at J, with 14 bases in the middle. The V gene's germline CDR1 is ENHRY and CDR2 SYGVKD. The CDR3 sequence is 15 residues long. The chain's CDR3 is CAISEPRRPLYGYTF. CDR3 coding DNA: TGTGCCATCAGTGAGCCGCGCCGTCCGCTCTATGGCTACACCTTC.

The V gene is TRBV2, the J gene TRBJ2-5, with D possibly being TRBD1 (6 bases). This CDR3 comprises 16 residues. V gave up 8 bases and J gave up 1 base, with 20 bases separating them. The germline V gene has CDR1 SNHLY and CDR2 FYNNEI. CDR3 protein: CASVGGSRSPQETQYF. DNA of the CDR3: TGTGCCAGCGTAGGGGGATCACGAAGCCCCCAAGAGACCCAGTACTTC.

J is TRBJ2-3 and V is TRBV5-1; 8 bases line up with TRBD2. The CDR3 consists of 16 residues. V lost 1 base and J lost 2; bases outside the gene matches: 6. Germline-derived CDR1 and CDR2 are SGHRS and YFSETQ. The CDR3 DNA reads TGCGCCAGCAGCTTGATCACTAGCGGAAACACAGATACGCAGTATTTT. This encodes CASSLITSGNTDTQYF.

The CDR3 DNA reads TGTGCCAGCTCACCGGAAGGGAGAGAACTGTTTTTT. Its protein product is CASSPEGRELFF. The chain joins TRBV18 to TRBJ1-4; D call uncertain. The germline gives CDR1 KGHSH, CDR2 LQKENI. This CDR3 region has 12 residues. V was pared by 3 bases and J by 12 bases, with 11 bases between.

This chain uses TRBV28 with TRBJ1-3; possibly TRBD1 for D (5 bases). Trimming cost V 4 bases and J 2 bases, with 18 bases left between them. This CDR3 region has 17 residues. Looked up from germline, CDR1 is MDHEN and CDR2 is SYDVKM. The CDR3 protein is CASSSTEAGDAGNTIYF. In DNA, the CDR3 is TGTGCCAGCAGTTCTACTGAGGCGGGGGACGCTGGAAACACCATATATTTT.

CDR3 protein: CASSYQRTSRHNEQFF. CDR3 DNA: TGTGCCAGCAGTTACCAAAGGACTAGCCGCCACAATGAGCAGTTCTTC. The chain links TRBV6-6 to TRBJ2-1; 8 nucleotides agree with TRBD2. Trimming removed 2 bases from V and 5 bases from J; junction bases left unmatched: 8. This CDR3 has 16 residues. Per the germline V gene, CDR1 is MNHNY and CDR2 is SVGAGI (reference sequence).

The chain joins TRBV5-4 to TRBJ1-2, with D perhaps TRBD1 (5 bases). The CDR3 has 15 residues. V shed 6 bases and J shed 2 bases, with 17 bases lying between them. From germline, CDR1 is SGHNT and CDR2 YYREEE (reference sequence). In nucleotides, the CDR3 is TGTGCCAGCACCCTAGGAGGGACGATCAACTATGGCTACACCTTC. Encoded protein: CASTLGGTINYGYTF.

The chain links TRBV3-1 (or the pseudogene TRBV3-2) to TRBJ2-5; TRBD2 might be the D (6 bases). The V gene lost 4 bases and the J gene lost 5 bases, with 38 bases spanning the gap. The germline CDR1 and CDR2 sequences are LGHDT and YNNKEL (reference sequence). The CDR3 sequence is 22 residues long. The CDR3 region has the DNA TGTGCCAGCAGCCCTGTGGCCGACCGGGACTGGCGCCAACGGGCCCCAGGGGAGACCCAGTACTTC. The encoded protein is CASSPVADRDWRQRAPGETQYF.

The genes are TRBV4-1 and TRBJ2-7, with 7 positions matching TRBD1. Per the germline V gene, CDR1 is MGHRA and CDR2 is YSYEKL. V trimming: 5 bases; J trimming: 6 bases; junction bases outside the gene matches: 10. There are 14 residues in the CDR3. CDR3 DNA: TGCGCCAGCAGCACACCGACAGGGATCCGCGAGCAGTACTTC. This sequence encodes CASSTPTGIREQYF.

CDR3 residues: CASSLLSSGSLGEQYF. The DNA for the CDR3 is TGCGCCAGCAGCCTACTCTCTTCGGGAAGTTTAGGCGAGCAGTACTTC. This chain joins TRBV4-1 and TRBJ2-7, with TRBD2 as a possible D gene (5 bases). Trimming shortened V by 4 bases and J by 6 bases, and 22 bases separated the two germline ends. CDR1 is MGHRA, CDR2 YSYEKL, per germline. The CDR3 has 16 residues.

The chain combines TRBV7-9 with TRBJ2-1, with 8 bases aligning to TRBD2. This CDR3 spans 16 amino acids. V dropped 5 bases and J dropped 9; count of bases not matched to a gene: 15. Germline lookup yields CDR1 SEHNR and CDR2 FQNEAQ (reference sequence). The CDR3 DNA reads TGTGCCAGCAGCGTTTATTCGTCCCGACTAGCGATTGAGCAGTTCTTC. Translation: CASSVYSSRLAIEQFF.

J is TRBJ1-6 and V is TRBV12-3 or TRBV12-4, with D possibly TRBD1 on 6 matching bases. The CDR3 has 13 residues. Trimming pared 7 bases from V and 10 bases from J, leaving 14 bases between. The DNA for the CDR3 is TGTGCCAGCAAGGTTTTAGGGGGATCACCCCTCCACTTT. It encodes CASKVLGGSPLHF.

The chain is built from TRBV14 and TRBJ1-3; 9 bases are a match to TRBD1. CDR1 and CDR2 (germline): SGHDN, FVKESK. There are 14 residues in the CDR3. The V and J ends lost 0 bases and 16 bases, in that order; junction bases with no gene match: 10. The CDR3 sequence is CASSQDGQGRVIYF. In nucleotides, the CDR3 is TGTGCCAGCAGCCAAGACGGACAGGGGAGAGTCATTTATTTT.

Here the CDR3 DNA reads TGTGCCAGCAGCTCGGGAGACCGCCGGGGCTATGGCTACACCTTC. Protein: CASSSGDRRGYGYTF. The rearrangement uses TRBV5-4 and TRBJ1-2; the D is unclear. CDR1 and CDR2 (germline): SGHNT, YYREEE (reference sequence). Trimming removed 3 bases at V and 4 bases at J, with 16 bases between. There are 15 residues in the CDR3.

This clone showed up just once. J is TRBJ2-3 and V is TRBV29-1; no firm D call. The CDR3 loop spans 14 amino acids. Germline loops: CDR1 SQVTM, CDR2 ANQGSEA. V was pared by 5 bases and J by 6 bases, with 18 bases between. The CDR3 DNA sequence: TGCAGCGTTAGGGTCGAGGTACGAGTTGATACGCAGTATTTT. This codes for CSVRVEVRVDTQYF.

This rearrangement joins TRBV6-5 to TRBJ2-1; no clear D. Per germline, CDR1 MNHEY and CDR2 SVGAGI. The CDR3 spans 11 residues. Trimming removed 2 bases from V and 12 bases from J, with 8 bases in between. CDR3 residues: CASSYPPGQFF. CDR3 sequence (DNA): TGTGCCAGCAGTTACCCGCCGGGGCAGTTCTTC.

The chain links TRBV19 to TRBJ1-1; D gene uncertain. Deletions cut 7 bases from V and 0 bases from J, with 15 bases between. Germline V gene lookup returns CDR1 LNHDA and CDR2 SQIVND (reference sequence). CDR3 length equals 15 residues. For the CDR3, the DNA is TGTGCCAGTACCTCAAATCCCTTTATGAACACTGAAGCTTTCTTT. As protein: CASTSNPFMNTEAFF.

V is TRBV18 and J is TRBJ2-7; D ambiguous. Trimming stripped 2 bases from V and 3 bases from J, with 11 bases between. Germline CDR1 KGHSH, CDR2 LQKENI. The CDR3 runs to 14 residues. The chain's CDR3 is CASSPATAFYEQYF. The CDR3 DNA reads TGTGCCAGCTCACCAGCTACGGCCTTCTACGAGCAGTACTTC.

V is TRBV7-8 and J is TRBJ2-7; D perhaps matches TRBD1 (6 bases). Trimming took 0 bases from V and 1 from J, leaving 10 bases between them. CDR3 size: 15 residues. CDR1 and CDR2 (germline): SGHVS, FQNEAQ. CDR3 bases: TGTGCCAGCAGCTTAGCAGCAGGGGTATCCTACGAGCAGTACTTC. Residues: CASSLAAGVSYEQYF.